This T cell receptor beta chain is drawn from a study of cytomegalovirus exposure and HLA in healthy donors. Study-level information: The roughly 100 million unique TCR beta sequences, from around 200 million T cells, were found by an earlier analysis.

V was pared by 4 bases and J by 7 bases, with 14 bases of the junction left unmatched. This CDR3 is 16 amino acids long. The study, taken as a whole, reports: Judged likely to be a sequencing artifact was a cluster of highly shared sequence variants. Altogether, some 170 TCR beta chains were recorded as cytomegalovirus-associated. For most TCR beta V segments, an earlier analysis put the productive rate at about 87% or about 30% of the time.

Only a few counts were recorded for this clone. The antigen is not known. PCR primers comprised 60 Vbeta and 13 Jbeta primers. The data were produced by immunoSEQ multiplex PCR, yet TCRdb's version contains in-frame clones alone and is incomplete. The table shows more than 95,000 clones, with about 10% occurring only once. This clonotype was sampled from a man aged 30 to 39 in good health and CMV-seronegative. The gene calls are TRBV5-3 and TRBJ2-3; 8 bases line up with TRBD1. TRBV5-3 carries the ORF label, with uncertain function. Material for sequencing was PBMCs. CDR3 sequence (DNA): TGTGCCAGAAGCCCTACCACCAGGGGGCGATTAAATACGCAGTATTTT. It translates to CARSPTTRGRLNTQYF.